The subject of this entry is one T cell receptor beta chain. CDR3 size: 16 residues. The V gene end was trimmed by 4 bases and the J gene end by 0 bases; junction bases not matched to a gene: 5. Germline CDR1 MRHNA, CDR2 SNTAGT. This entry comes from a study of blood T cell repertoires in COVID-19. Some clones are missing from TCRdb's copy, which holds only in-frame ones; the method was immunoSEQ multiplex PCR. The sample lists approximately 260,000 clones, 70% to 85% occurring once. The sequenced sample was peripheral blood. This chain links TRBV6-4 with TRBJ1-2; 10 nucleotides agree with TRBD1. The source is a woman aged 80 or over with active or convalescent COVID-19. The CDR3 region is CASSAVGTGANYGYTF. CDR3 nucleotide sequence: TGTGCCAGCAGTGCCGTCGGGACAGGGGCTAACTATGGCTACACCTTC.